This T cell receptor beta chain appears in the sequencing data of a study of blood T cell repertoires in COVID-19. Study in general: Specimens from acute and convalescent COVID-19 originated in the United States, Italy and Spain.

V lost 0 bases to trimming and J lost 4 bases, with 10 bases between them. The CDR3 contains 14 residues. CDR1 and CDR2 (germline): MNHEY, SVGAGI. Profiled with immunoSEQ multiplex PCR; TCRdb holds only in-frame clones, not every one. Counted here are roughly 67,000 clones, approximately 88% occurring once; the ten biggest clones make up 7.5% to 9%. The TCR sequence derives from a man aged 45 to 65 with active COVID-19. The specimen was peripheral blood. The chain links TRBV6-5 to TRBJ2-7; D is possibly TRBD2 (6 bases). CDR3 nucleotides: TGTGCCAGCAGTTACTCGACCGGAGGGTACGAGCAGTACTTC. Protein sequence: CASSYSTGGYEQYF.